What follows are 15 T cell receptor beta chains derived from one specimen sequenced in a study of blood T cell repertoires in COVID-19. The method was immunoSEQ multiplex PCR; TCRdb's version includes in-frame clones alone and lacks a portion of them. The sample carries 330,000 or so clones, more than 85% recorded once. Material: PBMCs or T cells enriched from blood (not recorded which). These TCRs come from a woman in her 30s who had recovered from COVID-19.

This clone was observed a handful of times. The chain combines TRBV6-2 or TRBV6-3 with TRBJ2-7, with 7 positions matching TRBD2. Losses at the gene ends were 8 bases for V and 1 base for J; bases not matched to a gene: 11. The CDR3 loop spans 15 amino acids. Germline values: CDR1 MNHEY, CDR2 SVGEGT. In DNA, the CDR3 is TGTGCCAGCCGCCTAGGCGGGAGCTCGTCCTACGAGCAGTACTTC. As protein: CASRLGGSSSYEQYF.

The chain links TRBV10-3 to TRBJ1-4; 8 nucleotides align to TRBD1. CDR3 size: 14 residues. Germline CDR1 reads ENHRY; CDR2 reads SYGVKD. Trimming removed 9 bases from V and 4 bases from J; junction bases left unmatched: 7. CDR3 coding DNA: TGTGCCATAGGGCAGGGGGCTTTTAATGAAAAACTGTTTTTT. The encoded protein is CAIGQGAFNEKLFF.

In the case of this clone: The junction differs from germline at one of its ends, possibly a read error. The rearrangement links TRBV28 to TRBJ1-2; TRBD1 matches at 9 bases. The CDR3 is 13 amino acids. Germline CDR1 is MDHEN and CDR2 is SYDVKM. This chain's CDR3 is CASNPGPGQGSAF. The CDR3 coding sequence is TGTGCCAGCAACCCGGGCCCGGGACAGGGAAGCGCCTTC.

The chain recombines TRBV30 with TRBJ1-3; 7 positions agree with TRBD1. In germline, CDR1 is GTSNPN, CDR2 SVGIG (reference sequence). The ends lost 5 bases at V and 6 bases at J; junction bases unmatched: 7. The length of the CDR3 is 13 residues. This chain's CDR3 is CAWSPGQINTIYF. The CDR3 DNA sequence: TGTGCCTGGTCCCCGGGACAGATAAACACCATATATTTT. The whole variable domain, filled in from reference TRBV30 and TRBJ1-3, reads SQTIHQWPATLVQPVGSPLSLECTVEGTSNPNLYWYRQAAGRGLQLLFYSVGIGQISSEVPQNLSASRPQDRQFILSSKKLLLSDSGFYLCAWSPGQINTIYFGEGSWLTVV.

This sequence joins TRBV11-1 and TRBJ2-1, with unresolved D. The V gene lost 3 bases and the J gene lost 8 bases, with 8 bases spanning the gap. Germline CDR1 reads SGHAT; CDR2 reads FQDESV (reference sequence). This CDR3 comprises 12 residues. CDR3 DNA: TGTGCCAGCAGCTTCAACCGGGATGAGCAGTTCTTC. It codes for CASSFNRDEQFF. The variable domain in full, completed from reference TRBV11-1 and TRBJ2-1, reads EAEVAQSPRYKITEKSQAVAFWCDPISGHATLYWYRQILGQGPELLVQFQDESVVDDSQLPKDRFSAERLKGVDSTLKIQPAELGDSAMYLCASSFNRDEQFFGPGTRLTVL.

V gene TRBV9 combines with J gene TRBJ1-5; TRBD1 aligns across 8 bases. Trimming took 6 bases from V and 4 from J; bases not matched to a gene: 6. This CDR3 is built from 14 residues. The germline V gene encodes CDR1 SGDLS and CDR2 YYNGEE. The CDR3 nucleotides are TGTGCCAGCAATTCGGGACAGGCAAATCAGCCCCAGCATTTT. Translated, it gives CASNSGQANQPQHF. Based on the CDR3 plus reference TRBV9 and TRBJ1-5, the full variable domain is DSGVTQTPKHLITATGQRVTLRCSPRSGDLSVYWYQQSLDQGLQFLIQYYNGEERAKGNILERFSAQQFPDLHSELNLSSLELGDSALYFCASNSGQANQPQHFGDGTRLSIL.

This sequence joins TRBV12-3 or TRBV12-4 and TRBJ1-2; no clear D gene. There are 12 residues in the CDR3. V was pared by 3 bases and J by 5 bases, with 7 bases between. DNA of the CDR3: TGTGCCAGCAGTTTGGCAGATTATGGCTACACCTTC. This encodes CASSLADYGYTF.

CDR3 sequence reads: CASSFPAPTGDEQFF. DNA of the CDR3: TGTGCCAGCAGTTTCCCAGCACCCACGGGGGATGAGCAGTTCTTC. V gene TRBV28 combines with J gene TRBJ2-1; a possible D gene is TRBD2 (6 bases). V lost 3 bases and J lost 8, with 17 bases in between. This CDR3 contains 15 residues. Germline CDR1 MDHEN, CDR2 SYDVKM.

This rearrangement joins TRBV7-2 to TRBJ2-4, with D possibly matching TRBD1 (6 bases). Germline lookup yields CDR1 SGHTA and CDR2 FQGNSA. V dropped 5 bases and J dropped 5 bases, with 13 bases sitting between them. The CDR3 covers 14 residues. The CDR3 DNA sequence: TGTGCCAGCAGCCCAAGGAACAGGGAAAACATTCAGTACTTC. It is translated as CASSPRNRENIQYF.

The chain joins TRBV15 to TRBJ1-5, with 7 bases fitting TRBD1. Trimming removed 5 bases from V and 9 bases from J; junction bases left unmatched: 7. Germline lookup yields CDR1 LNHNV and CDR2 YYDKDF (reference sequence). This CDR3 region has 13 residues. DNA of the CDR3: TGTGCCACCAGCTCCGGACAGGAGCCGCCCCAGCATTTT. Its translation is CATSSGQEPPQHF.

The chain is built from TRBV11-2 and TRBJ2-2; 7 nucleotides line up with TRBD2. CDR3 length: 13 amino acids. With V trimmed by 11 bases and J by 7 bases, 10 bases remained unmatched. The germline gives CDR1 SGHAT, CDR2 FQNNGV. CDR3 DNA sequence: TGTGCCCACAGAGGGAGGGGAGGCGGGGAGCTGTTTTTT. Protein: CAHRGRGGGELFF.

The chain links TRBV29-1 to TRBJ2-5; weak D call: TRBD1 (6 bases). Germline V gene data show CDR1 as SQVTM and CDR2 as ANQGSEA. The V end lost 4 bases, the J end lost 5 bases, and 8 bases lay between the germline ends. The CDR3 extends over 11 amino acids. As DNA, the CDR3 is TGCAGCGTTGGGCAGGGGGAGACCCAGTACTTC. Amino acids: CSVGQGETQYF. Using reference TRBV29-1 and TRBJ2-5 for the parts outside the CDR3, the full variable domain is SAVISQKPSRDICQRGTSLTIQCQVDSQVTMMFWYRQQPGQSLTLIATANQGSEATYESGFVIDKFPISRPNLTFSTLTVSNMSPEDSSIYLCSVGQGETQYFGPGTRLLVL.

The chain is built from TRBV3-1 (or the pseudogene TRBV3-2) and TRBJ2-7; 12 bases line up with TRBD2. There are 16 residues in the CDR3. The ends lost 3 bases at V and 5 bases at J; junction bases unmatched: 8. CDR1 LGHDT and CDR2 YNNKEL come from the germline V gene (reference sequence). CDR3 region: CASSQDLLAGGNEQYF. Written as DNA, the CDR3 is TGTGCCAGCAGCCAGGATTTACTAGCGGGGGGTAACGAGCAGTACTTC.

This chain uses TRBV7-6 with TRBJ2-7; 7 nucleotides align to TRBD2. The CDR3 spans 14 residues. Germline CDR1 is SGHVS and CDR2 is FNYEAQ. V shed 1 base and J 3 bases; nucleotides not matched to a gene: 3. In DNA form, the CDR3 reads TGTGCCAGCAGCTTAGGCGGGAGTCACTACGAGCAGTACTTC. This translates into CASSLGGSHYEQYF.

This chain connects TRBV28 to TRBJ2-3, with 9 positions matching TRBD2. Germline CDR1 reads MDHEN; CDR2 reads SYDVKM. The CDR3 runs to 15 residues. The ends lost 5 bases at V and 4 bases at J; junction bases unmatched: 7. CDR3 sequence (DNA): TGTGCCAGCAGTCCGCCGGGACTAGCCCCAGATACGCAGTATTTT. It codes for CASSPPGLAPDTQYF.